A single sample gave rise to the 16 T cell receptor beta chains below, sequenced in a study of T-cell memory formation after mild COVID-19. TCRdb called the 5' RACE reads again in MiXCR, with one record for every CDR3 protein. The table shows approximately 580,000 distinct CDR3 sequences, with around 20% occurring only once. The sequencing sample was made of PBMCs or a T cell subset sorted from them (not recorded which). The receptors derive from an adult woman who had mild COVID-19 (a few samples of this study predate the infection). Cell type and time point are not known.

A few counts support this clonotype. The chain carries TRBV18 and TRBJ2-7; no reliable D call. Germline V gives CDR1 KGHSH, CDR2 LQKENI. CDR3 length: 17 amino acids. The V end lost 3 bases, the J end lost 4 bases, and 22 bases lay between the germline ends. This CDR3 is CASSPLRISERKYEQYF. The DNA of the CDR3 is TGTGCCAGCTCACCCCTGCGGATTTCAGAGAGGAAATACGAGCAGTACTTC. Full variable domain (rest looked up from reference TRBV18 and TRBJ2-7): NAGVMQNPRHLVRRRGQEARLRCSPMKGHSHVYWYRQLPEEGLKFMVYLQKENIIDESGMPKERFSAEFPKEGPSILRIQQVVRGDSAAYFCASSPLRISERKYEQYFGPGTRLTVT.

The CDR3 DNA sequence: TGCAGTGCTAGAGGGCCAGCGGGGGTTTCCGAGCAGTACTTC. This encodes CSARGPAGVSEQYF. The rearrangement links TRBV20-1 to TRBJ2-7; 8 nucleotides match TRBD2. Unmatched junction bases numbered 8, after V lost 1 base and J lost 6 bases. The CDR3 spans 14 residues. The germline V gene has CDR1 DFQATT and CDR2 SNEGSKA (reference sequence).

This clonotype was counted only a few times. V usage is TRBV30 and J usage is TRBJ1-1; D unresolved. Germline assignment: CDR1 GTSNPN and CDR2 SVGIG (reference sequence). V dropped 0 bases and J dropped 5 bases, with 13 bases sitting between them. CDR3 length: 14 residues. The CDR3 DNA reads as TGTGCCTGGAGTGTCCTAGTCCCGGGGACTGAAGCTTTCTTT. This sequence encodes CAWSVLVPGTEAFF. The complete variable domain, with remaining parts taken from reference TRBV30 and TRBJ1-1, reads SQTIHQWPATLVQPVGSPLSLECTVEGTSNPNLYWYRQAAGRGLQLLFYSVGIGQISSEVPQNLSASRPQDRQFILSSKKLLLSDSGFYLCAWSVLVPGTEAFFGQGTRLTVV.

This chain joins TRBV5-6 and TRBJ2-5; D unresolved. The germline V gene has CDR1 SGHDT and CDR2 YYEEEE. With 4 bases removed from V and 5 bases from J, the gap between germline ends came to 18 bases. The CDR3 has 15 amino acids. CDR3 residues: CASSLTGPGRETQYF. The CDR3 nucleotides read TGTGCCAGCAGCCTGACCGGGCCCGGGCGGGAGACCCAGTACTTC.

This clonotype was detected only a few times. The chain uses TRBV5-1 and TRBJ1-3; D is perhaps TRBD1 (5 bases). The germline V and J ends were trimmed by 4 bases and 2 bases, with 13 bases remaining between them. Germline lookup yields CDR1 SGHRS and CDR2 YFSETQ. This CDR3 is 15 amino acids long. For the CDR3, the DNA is TGCGCCAGCAGCGTCGGCAGGGCAACTGGAAACACCATATATTTT. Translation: CASSVGRATGNTIYF.

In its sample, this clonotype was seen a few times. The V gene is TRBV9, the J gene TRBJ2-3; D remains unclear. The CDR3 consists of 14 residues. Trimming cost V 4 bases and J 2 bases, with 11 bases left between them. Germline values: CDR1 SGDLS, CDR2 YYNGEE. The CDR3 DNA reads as TGTGCCAGCAGCCCGAAGATCGACACAGATACGCAGTATTTT. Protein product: CASSPKIDTDTQYF.

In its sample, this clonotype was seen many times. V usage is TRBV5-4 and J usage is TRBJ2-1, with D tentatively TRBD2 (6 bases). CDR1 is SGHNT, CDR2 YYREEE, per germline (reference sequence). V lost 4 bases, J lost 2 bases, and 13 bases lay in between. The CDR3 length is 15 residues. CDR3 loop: CASSEGGVTYNEQFF. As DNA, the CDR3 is TGTGCCAGCAGCGAAGGCGGGGTTACCTACAATGAGCAGTTCTTC.

The CDR3 protein is CASSNLRITRLNSPLHF. CDR3 nucleotides: TGTGCCAGCAGCAATTTGAGGATTACCCGGCTCAACTCACCCCTCCACTTT. V is TRBV21-1 and J is TRBJ1-6; TRBD1 reflects the table's D call only, with no check against the DNA. TRBV21-1 is listed as a pseudogene. The CDR3 covers 17 residues.

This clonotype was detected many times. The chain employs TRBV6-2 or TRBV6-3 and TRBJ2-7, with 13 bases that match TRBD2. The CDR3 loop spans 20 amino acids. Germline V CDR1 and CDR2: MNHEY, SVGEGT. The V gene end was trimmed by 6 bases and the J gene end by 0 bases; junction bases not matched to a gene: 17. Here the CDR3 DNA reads TGTGCCAGCAGGAACGCCCGACTAGCGGGAGGCCCCCTTGACTCCTACGAGCAGTACTTC. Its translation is CASRNARLAGGPLDSYEQYF.

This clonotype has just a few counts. CDR3 sequence reads: CASSLNSASQETQYF. For the CDR3, the DNA is TGCGCCAGCAGCCTCAATAGCGCCAGCCAAGAGACCCAGTACTTC. The chain carries TRBV4-1 and TRBJ2-5; TRBD2 is a possible D gene (5 bases). CDR3 length: 15 amino acids. Germline V gene data show CDR1 as MGHRA and CDR2 as YSYEKL. The V end was cut by 4 bases, the J end by 1 base, with 13 bases between.

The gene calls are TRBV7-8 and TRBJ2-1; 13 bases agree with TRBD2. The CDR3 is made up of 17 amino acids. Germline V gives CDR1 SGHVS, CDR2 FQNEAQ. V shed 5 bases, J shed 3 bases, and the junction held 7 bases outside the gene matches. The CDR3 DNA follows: TGTGCCAGCAGCCAGTGGACTAGCGGGGGCGGCTACAATGAGCAGTTCTTC. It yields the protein CASSQWTSGGGYNEQFF.

The CDR3 loop reads CASSGGLGSTQYF. DNA of the CDR3: TGTGCCAGCAGTGGGGGTTTGGGTTCTACGCAGTATTTT. The chain carries TRBV6-4 and TRBJ2-3; D remains unclear. Deletions cut 4 bases from V and 8 bases from J, with 13 bases between. Per germline, CDR1 MRHNA and CDR2 SNTAGT. The CDR3 loop spans 13 amino acids.

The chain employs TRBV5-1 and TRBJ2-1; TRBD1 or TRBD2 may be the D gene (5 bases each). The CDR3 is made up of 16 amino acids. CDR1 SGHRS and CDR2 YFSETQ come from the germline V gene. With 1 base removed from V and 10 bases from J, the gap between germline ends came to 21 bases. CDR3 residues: CASSLQVGTPLGEQFF. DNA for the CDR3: TGCGCCAGCAGCTTGCAGGTCGGGACCCCACTGGGCGAGCAGTTCTTC.

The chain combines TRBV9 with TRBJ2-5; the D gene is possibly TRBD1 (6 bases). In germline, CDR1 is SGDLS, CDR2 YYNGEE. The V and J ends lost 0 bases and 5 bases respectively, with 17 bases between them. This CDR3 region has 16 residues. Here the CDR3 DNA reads TGTGCCAGCAGCGTAGCTCTAACAGGGCAGGAGGAGACCCAGTACTTC. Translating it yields CASSVALTGQEETQYF. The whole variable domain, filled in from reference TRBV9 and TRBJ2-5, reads DSGVTQTPKHLITATGQRVTLRCSPRSGDLSVYWYQQSLDQGLQFLIQYYNGEERAKGNILERFSAQQFPDLHSELNLSSLELGDSALYFCASSVALTGQEETQYFGPGTRLLVL.

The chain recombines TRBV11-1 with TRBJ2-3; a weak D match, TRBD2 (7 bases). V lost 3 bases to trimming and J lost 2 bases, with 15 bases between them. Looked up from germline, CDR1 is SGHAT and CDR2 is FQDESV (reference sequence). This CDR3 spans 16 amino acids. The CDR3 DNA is TGTGCCAGCAGCTTCAGCGGGACACGTCTCACAGATACGCAGTATTTT. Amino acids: CASSFSGTRLTDTQYF.

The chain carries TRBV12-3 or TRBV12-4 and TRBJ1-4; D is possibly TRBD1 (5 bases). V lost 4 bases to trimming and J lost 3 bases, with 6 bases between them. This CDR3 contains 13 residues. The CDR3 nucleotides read TGTGCCAGCAGTTGGGGGGCTAATGAAAAACTGTTTTTT. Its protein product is CASSWGANEKLFF.